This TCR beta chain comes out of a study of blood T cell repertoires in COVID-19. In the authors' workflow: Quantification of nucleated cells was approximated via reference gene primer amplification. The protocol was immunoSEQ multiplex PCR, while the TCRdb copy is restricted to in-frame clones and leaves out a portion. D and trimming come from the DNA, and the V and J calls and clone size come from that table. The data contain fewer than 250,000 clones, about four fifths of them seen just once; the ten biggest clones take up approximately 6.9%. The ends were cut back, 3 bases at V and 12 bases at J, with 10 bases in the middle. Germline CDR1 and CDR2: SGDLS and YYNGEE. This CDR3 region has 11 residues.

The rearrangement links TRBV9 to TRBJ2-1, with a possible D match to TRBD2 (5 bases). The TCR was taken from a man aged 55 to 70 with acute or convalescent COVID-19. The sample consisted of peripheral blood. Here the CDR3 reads CASSDEEGQFF. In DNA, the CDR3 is TGTGCCAGCAGCGATGAAGAGGGGCAGTTCTTC.